The rows below give T cell receptor beta chains drawn from one sample of a study of Ad26.COV2.S vaccination and SARS-CoV-2 variants. TCRdb keeps only in-frame clones here, not all; method: immunoSEQ multiplex PCR. The sample yields around 310,000 clones, 90% seen once. Sequenced material: peripheral blood, taken in a trial of Ad26.COV2.S vaccine versus placebo. These receptor sequences come from a person aged 18-60 years who received the Ad26.COV2.S COVID-19 vaccine or a placebo. The CDR3 runs from the conserved cysteine through the conserved F or W. The order of the fields is D gene, V gene, J gene, clone size, CDR3 DNA, CDR3 protein. A D gene is named only where the DNA matches it firmly. Clone size is stated in some rows and not others, as once, few, many or a class when expanded.

NA,TRBV7-2,TRBJ2-1,NA,TGTGCCAGCAGATGGCCGGGGACGCACAATGAGCAGTTCTTC,CASRWPGTHNEQFF
NA,TRBV7-6,TRBJ1-1,NA,TGTGCCAGCAGCCCAAGGGGGACGGGGAACACTGAAGCTTTCTTT,CASSPRGTGNTEAFF
NA,TRBV29-1,TRBJ2-7,NA,TGCAGCGTTTGGACTACCGAATCCTACGAGCAGTACTTC,CSVWTTESYEQYF
TRBD1,TRBV7-2,TRBJ1-2,NA,TGTGCCAGCAGCTTATTCGGGACAGGGGGTGGCTACACCTTC,CASSLFGTGGGYTF
TRBD2,TRBV7-2,TRBJ2-1,NA,TGTGCCAGCAGCCCCGGGACTAGTAGCAATGAGCAGTTCTTC,CASSPGTSSNEQFF
NA,TRBV15,TRBJ2-1,NA,TGTGCCACCAGCGAAACCGGGACTGGAAGTCTGAATGAGCAGTTCTTC,CATSETGTGSLNEQFF
NA,TRBV18,TRBJ1-3,NA,TGTGCCAGCTCACCACCATGGGGCCCACCTGGGAACACCATATATTTT,CASSPPWGPPGNTIYF
NA,TRBV7-3,TRBJ1-1,NA,TGTGCCAGCAGCCTCACAGGGTACACTGAAGCTTTCTTT,CASSLTGYTEAFF
NA,TRBV6-5,TRBJ2-1,NA,TGTGCCAGCAGTTACTCGACCTTAAGCAACGGGGAGTTCTTC,CASSYSTLSNGEFF
TRBD1,TRBV7-9,TRBJ2-4,once,TGTGCCAGCAGCCTAGGACAGGCGCCTCAGACCAAAAACATTCAGTACTTC,CASSLGQAPQTKNIQYF
NA,TRBV24-1,TRBJ1-2,NA,TGTGCCACCAGTGATTCCACGAAGGGGCGATCTGGCTACACCTTC,CATSDSTKGRSGYTF